These 26 T cell receptor beta chains were sequenced from one sample in a study of T cells after posttransplantation cyclophosphamide listed by TCRdb under 2016. Library method: the immunoSEQ multiplex PCR assay. This immuneACCESS table, as held by TCRdb, lists in-frame sequences with V and J called but not all clones. Of the missing ones, under half trace to an unresolved V gene in checked studies; the others have no known cause. Counted in this sample were about 42,000 clones; 80% to 95% of them appeared once. The ten biggest clones cover 2% to 2.5% of the sample. The sample's treatment or condition label is to be understood as: high-dose cyclophosphamide on days +3 and +4 as single-agent GVHD prophylaxis. PTCy patients received busulfan and fludarabine conditioning, a related or unrelated marrow graft, and cyclophosphamide on days +3 and +4. The sequencing here drew on PBMCs, taken 60 to 65 days after allogeneic stem cell transplant with posttransplant cyclophosphamide. These receptor sequences come from a male patient aged 55 to 69 who received an allogeneic stem cell transplant from a related donor and was CMV-positive. In patients who had a transplant, some T cells may come from the graft donor.

This clone was counted between two and nine times. The chain combines TRBV6-5 with TRBJ1-2; D call uncertain. Germline V gene sequence: CDR1 MNHEY, CDR2 SVGAGI. Trimming left V 5 bases short and J 4 bases short, with 11 bases between. CDR3 length: 13 amino acids. For the CDR3, the DNA is TGTGCCAGCAGTCCCGACATAGGCTATGGCTACACCTTC. Its translation is CASSPDIGYGYTF.

The chain combines TRBV18 with TRBJ2-2; tentative D call: TRBD2 (5 bases). The CDR3 extends over 17 amino acids. V dropped 2 bases and J dropped 4 bases, with 17 bases sitting between them. Germline values: CDR1 KGHSH, CDR2 LQKENI. The CDR3 protein is CASSPVIVDFGTGELFF. The CDR3 DNA sequence: TGTGCCAGCTCACCAGTTATCGTGGACTTCGGCACCGGGGAGCTGTTTTTT.

V is TRBV7-2 and J is TRBJ1-3; D not certain. From germline, CDR1 is SGHTA and CDR2 FQGNSA. The ends were cut back, 2 bases at V and 3 bases at J, with 14 bases in the middle. This CDR3 has 16 residues. CDR3 in amino acids: CASSLRPSSGGNTIYF. CDR3 in DNA: TGTGCCAGCAGCTTAAGGCCCTCCAGCGGTGGAAACACCATATATTTT.

This clone was seen a few times. The gene calls are TRBV5-4 and TRBJ1-4; no firm D call. Between the trimmed V and J ends, which lost 4 bases and 7 bases, there was a span of 17 bases. The CDR3 is made up of 15 amino acids. Germline assignment: CDR1 SGHNT and CDR2 YYREEE (reference sequence). The CDR3 loop reads CASSTGLGTGEKLFF. CDR3 bases: TGTGCCAGCAGCACCGGACTGGGAACCGGTGAAAAACTGTTTTTT.

This clone was recorded once. This chain uses TRBV10-3 with TRBJ2-7; 10 nucleotides line up with TRBD1. Germline CDR1 reads ENHRY; CDR2 reads SYGVKD. The CDR3 is 14 residues long. Trimming removed 6 bases from V and 2 bases from J; junction bases left unmatched: 4. CDR3 DNA: TGTGCCATCAGACCGGGACAGGGGACCTACGAGCAGTACTTC. It yields the protein CAIRPGQGTYEQYF.

This sequence joins TRBV5-1 and TRBJ2-2; TRBD1 matches 9 bases. The length of the CDR3 is 14 residues. The germline gives CDR1 SGHRS, CDR2 YFSETQ. V lost 2 bases to trimming and J lost 6 bases; unmatched junction nucleotides: 2. The CDR3 sequence: CASSFGQGSGELFF. CDR3 bases: TGCGCCAGCAGCTTCGGACAGGGGTCCGGGGAGCTGTTTTTT.

The rearrangement links TRBV11-2 to TRBJ2-3, with TRBD2 identical over 7 bases. This CDR3 contains 15 residues. CDR1 is SGHAT, CDR2 FQNNGV, per germline. The V and J ends lost 4 bases and 8 bases, in that order; junction bases with no gene match: 12. CDR3 residues: CASSWAGTNPITQYF. The CDR3 nucleotides read TGTGCCAGCAGCTGGGCCGGGACTAACCCCATTACGCAGTATTTT.

V and J are TRBV4-1 and TRBJ2-1; D is unclear. CDR1 is MGHRA and CDR2 is YSYEKL in the germline V gene. This CDR3 is built from 14 residues. Trimming removed 7 bases from V and 6 bases from J, with 16 bases in between. The CDR3 reads CASIPIPSSNEQFF. CDR3 coding DNA: TGCGCCAGCATTCCAATACCTAGTTCCAATGAGCAGTTCTTC.

This clone was observed once. The chain links TRBV15 to TRBJ1-4; perhaps TRBD1 as D (6 bases). The CDR3 extends over 14 amino acids. The V end lost 7 bases, the J end lost 2 bases, and 11 bases lay between the germline ends. Germline V gives CDR1 LNHNV, CDR2 YYDKDF (reference sequence). The CDR3 coding sequence is TGTGCCACCAAACAGGGAAAGACTAATGAAAAACTGTTTTTT. This gives the protein CATKQGKTNEKLFF.

The gene calls are TRBV9 and TRBJ2-4; TRBD1 matches at 12 bases. Per the germline V gene, CDR1 is SGDLS and CDR2 is YYNGEE. V shed 0 bases and J 2 bases; nucleotides not matched to a gene: 6. The CDR3 spans 18 residues. CDR3 sequence (DNA): TGTGCCAGCAGCGTAGCGGGGGGACAGGGGGCTACCAAAAACATTCAGTACTTC. Translation gives CASSVAGGQGATKNIQYF.

This chain uses TRBV21-1 with TRBJ2-3; whether TRBD2, the table's D call, matches the DNA was not checked. TRBV21-1 is labeled a pseudogene. The CDR3 is made up of 19 amino acids. The CDR3 nucleotides read TGTGCCAGCAGCAACAGACTAGTCGGGGGATCTTTAAGCACAGATACGCAGTATTTT. Translated, it gives CASSNRLVGGSLSTDTQYF.

The table lists this clone with a count of one. V and J are TRBV29-1 and TRBJ2-1, with D perhaps matching TRBD1 (6 bases). The germline V gene encodes CDR1 SQVTM and CDR2 ANQGSEA. The CDR3 length is 10 residues. V lost 3 bases and J lost 15, with 12 bases in between. CDR3 sequence: CSVEGDRRFF. The DNA of the CDR3 is TGCAGCGTTGAGGGTGACAGGCGGTTCTTC.

In DNA, the CDR3 is TGTGCCTGGAGTGTAGGGACAGGGAAGGGGTATACGCAGTATTTT. It encodes CAWSVGTGKGYTQYF. This chain uses TRBV30 with TRBJ2-3; 9 nucleotides line up with TRBD1. With V trimmed by 0 bases and J by 7 bases, 8 bases remained unmatched. The germline gives CDR1 GTSNPN, CDR2 SVGIG (reference sequence). The length of the CDR3 is 15 residues.

This clone was counted once. The chain links TRBV27 to TRBJ2-7; 8 positions agree with TRBD1. The germline gives CDR1 MNHEY, CDR2 SMNVEV (reference sequence). J was trimmed by 2 bases and V by 3 bases; bases with no gene match: 6. This CDR3 contains 15 residues. The CDR3 here is CASSFQGAGAYEQYF. CDR3 nucleotide sequence: TGTGCCAGCAGTTTCCAGGGGGCAGGGGCCTACGAGCAGTACTTC.

Regarding this clone: The junction shows a germline mismatch at one end, possibly a read error. The V call is TRBV2, the J call TRBJ1-6; D is unclear. The CDR3 runs to 15 residues. Germline assignment: CDR1 SNHLY and CDR2 FYNNEI. DNA of the CDR3: TGTGCCAGCACTGAAATGCAGGTGGGAGGTTCACCCCTCCACTTT. This gives the protein CASTEMQVGGSPLHF.

The chain employs TRBV7-6 and TRBJ1-1; possible D gene TRBD1, 6 bases. Trimming took off 1 base at V and 5 bases at J, with 11 bases between the two ends. The CDR3 consists of 14 residues. The germline gives CDR1 SGHVS, CDR2 FNYEAQ. The CDR3 protein is CASSLEGVKTEAFF. The CDR3, as DNA: TGTGCCAGCAGCTTAGAGGGGGTAAAAACTGAAGCTTTCTTT.

The chain joins TRBV30 to TRBJ1-5, with D perhaps matching TRBD1 (5 bases). From germline, CDR1 is GTSNPN and CDR2 SVGIG (reference sequence). This CDR3 spans 14 amino acids. Between the trimmed V and J ends, which lost 2 bases and 1 base, there was a span of 9 bases. CDR3 coding DNA: TGTGCCTGGAGTTCTGACAGCAGCAATCAGCCCCAGCATTTT. It is translated as CAWSSDSSNQPQHF.

The chain employs TRBV18 and TRBJ1-2, with no clear D. Germline values: CDR1 KGHSH, CDR2 LQKENI. The CDR3 has 15 amino acids. V lost 3 bases and J lost 2, with 13 bases in between. The CDR3 region has the DNA TGTGCCAGCTCACCTATCACCGGGGAAAACTATGGCTACACCTTC. It yields the protein CASSPITGENYGYTF.

The gene calls are TRBV19 and TRBJ2-2, with 10 bases lining up with TRBD1. CDR1 LNHDA and CDR2 SQIVND come from the germline V gene (reference sequence). This CDR3 is built from 17 residues. Trimming took 9 bases from V and 0 from J; bases not matched to a gene: 10. This CDR3 is CASRAYGQGANTGELFF. In nucleotides, the CDR3 is TGTGCCAGCCGAGCGTACGGACAGGGGGCGAACACCGGGGAGCTGTTTTTT.

V is TRBV27 and J is TRBJ1-5; 8 nucleotides align to TRBD1. Per germline, CDR1 MNHEY and CDR2 SMNVEV (reference sequence). The CDR3 contains 15 residues. Trimming at V came to 6 bases and at J to 10 bases, leaving 14 bases not matched to a gene. CDR3 DNA: TGTGCCAGCAGCTTAAGGGGACAGGACTATCGACCCCAGCATTTT. Protein sequence: CASSLRGQDYRPQHF.

CDR3 residues: CASSSSGESYEQYV. The CDR3 coding sequence is TGTGCCAGCAGCTCTTCAGGGGAGAGCTACGAGCAGTACGTC. V and J are TRBV7-9 and TRBJ2-7; tentatively, D is TRBD1 (6 bases). With 4 bases removed from V and 3 bases from J, the gap between germline ends came to 13 bases. This CDR3 spans 14 amino acids. Germline values: CDR1 SEHNR, CDR2 FQNEAQ (reference sequence).

The chain combines TRBV7-8 with TRBJ1-1; 7 bases line up with TRBD1. Germline CDR1 and CDR2: SGHVS and FQNEAQ. V lost 6 bases, J lost 0 bases, and 16 bases stayed unmatched. This CDR3 is built from 18 residues. The CDR3 bases are TGTGCCAGCAGTCAGAGGGGGCACACAGGGGCGATGAACACTGAAGCTTTCTTT. Protein: CASSQRGHTGAMNTEAFF.

The chain employs TRBV15 and TRBJ2-3; the D gene is possibly TRBD2 (5 bases). The V gene's germline CDR1 is LNHNV and CDR2 YYDKDF (reference sequence). The CDR3 consists of 17 residues. V was cut by 0 bases and J by 2 bases, with 15 bases left in between. The CDR3 nucleotides are TGTGCCACCAGCAGAGATCTTGTAGGGAGTGCCACAGATACGCAGTATTTT. This codes for CATSRDLVGSATDTQYF.

This chain uses TRBV19 with TRBJ1-2, with TRBD1 as a possible D gene (6 bases). The ends were cut back, 5 bases at V and 5 bases at J, with 9 bases in the middle. CDR1 is LNHDA, CDR2 SQIVND, per germline (reference sequence). This CDR3 region has 12 residues. In DNA form, the CDR3 reads TGTGCCAGTAGTTTGACAGGATATGGCTACACCTTC. Translating it yields CASSLTGYGYTF.

The V call is TRBV27, the J call TRBJ1-1; TRBD1 is a possible D gene (5 bases). The V and J ends lost 0 bases and 1 base respectively, with 12 bases between them. CDR1 and CDR2 (germline): MNHEY, SMNVEV (reference sequence). This CDR3 is 16 amino acids long. For the CDR3, the DNA is TGTGCCAGCAGTTTATCCCCGGGACTGACGAACACTGAAGCTTTCTTT. Amino acids: CASSLSPGLTNTEAFF.

This chain connects TRBV27 to TRBJ1-1; TRBD1 might be the D (5 bases). Per the germline V gene, CDR1 is MNHEY and CDR2 is SMNVEV (reference sequence). V lost 1 base and J 4 bases, leaving 13 bases between the germline ends. The CDR3 consists of 15 residues. The CDR3: CASSLWGRRSTEAFF. The CDR3 coding sequence is TGTGCCAGCAGTTTATGGGGCAGACGGAGCACTGAAGCTTTCTTT.